These 30 T cell receptor beta chains were sequenced from one sample in a study of regulatory T cells in long-lasting Graves disease. Sequencing libraries for TCR beta were prepared with iRepertoire HTBI primers and Arm-PCR of CDR3 regions. TCRdb re-analysed the multiplex PCR reads in MiXCR, keeping a single row per CDR3 protein. The table has 450,000 or so distinct CDR3 sequences, under 25% seen once. Time point noted: persistent/refractory GD, antithyroid drugs over 5 years with positive TRAb. Making the TCR library involved RNA that had been extracted from PBMCs. Sequenced here: peripheral blood mononuclear cells (PBMCs), sampled when the disease was refractory, from a patient treated with antithyroid drugs. The receptors originated from a female donor with Graves disease.

This clonotype has a count of ten or more. V gene TRBV12-3 or TRBV12-4 combines with J gene TRBJ1-1; D is unclear. The CDR3 is 15 amino acids. Trimming left V 5 bases short and J 3 bases short, with 16 bases between. CDR3 nucleotide sequence: TGTGCCAGCAGTGTTTTCGGGGAATGGGACACTGAAGCTTTCTTT. Translated, it gives CASSVFGEWDTEAFF.

Turning to this clonotype: A far larger clone lies a single base away; this is likely a read error. This sequence joins TRBV11-2 and TRBJ2-5; 7 bases fit TRBD1. The CDR3 has 18 residues. The V gene's germline CDR1 is SGHAT and CDR2 FQNNGV. CDR3 in DNA: TGTGCCAGCAGCTTAGATCTCTCGGGCAGGGGGATTTGGGAGACCCGGTACTTC. This codes for CASSLDLSGRGIWETRYF. Full variable domain (remainder filled in from reference TRBV11-2 and TRBJ2-5): EAGVAQSPRYKIIEKRQSVAFWCNPISGHATLYWYQQILGQGPKLLIQFQNNGVVDDSQLPKDRFSAERLKGVDSTLKIQPAKLEDSAVYLCASSLDLSGRGIWETRYFGPGTRLLVL.

There are many counts of this clonotype. The V gene is TRBV6-5, the J gene TRBJ1-2; TRBD1 might be the D (5 bases). V gave up 0 bases and J gave up 8 bases, with 10 bases separating them. Germline CDR1 MNHEY, CDR2 SVGAGI. The CDR3 runs to 13 residues. CDR3: CASSYSGVEGYTF. DNA of the CDR3: TGTGCCAGCAGTTACTCGGGGGTCGAAGGCTACACCTTC.

This clonotype occurred a few times. This rearrangement joins TRBV30 to TRBJ1-2, with no clear D. The CDR3 runs 15 residues. V gave up 0 bases and J gave up 3 bases, with 14 bases separating them. CDR1 is GTSNPN and CDR2 is SVGIG in the germline V gene (reference sequence). CDR3 bases: TGTGCCTGGAGTGTACAACCCGGGGATTACTATGGCTACACCTTC. Its translation is CAWSVQPGDYYGYTF.

About this clonotype itself: Being one base from a much bigger clone, this may be a read error. A read error is likely, as this CDR3 ends without the conserved phenylalanine or tryptophan. CDR3 loop: CASSTAEETQYS. For the CDR3, the DNA is TGTGCCAGCTCAACCGCCGAAGAGACCCAGTACTCC. The gene calls are TRBV18 and TRBJ2-5; D remains ambiguous. Germline lookup yields CDR1 KGHSH and CDR2 LQKENI. V was shortened by 5 bases and J by 3 bases, with 7 bases between the two germline ends. This CDR3 region has 12 residues.

V gene TRBV2 combines with J gene TRBJ2-5; tentatively, D is TRBD2 (6 bases). Germline CDR1 SNHLY, CDR2 FYNNEI. V lost 6 bases and J lost 5, with 16 bases in between. CDR3 size: 14 residues. CDR3 nucleotides: TGTGCCAGCAGACCCGCGGGGAGCCGGGAGACCCAGTACTTC. Amino acid sequence: CASRPAGSRETQYF.

This clonotype was seen many times. This chain connects TRBV7-2 to TRBJ2-2; unclear D gene. The germline CDR1 and CDR2 sequences are SGHTA and FQGNSA. CDR3 length equals 14 residues. V was shortened by 3 bases and J by 0 bases, with 5 bases between the two germline ends. CDR3 residues: CASSFGTNTGELFF. CDR3 bases: TGTGCCAGCAGCTTCGGAACGAACACCGGGGAGCTGTTTTTT.

The sample holds a few counts of this clonotype. This chain joins TRBV7-3 and TRBJ2-7; TRBD1 matches at 9 bases. The V gene end was trimmed by 1 base and the J gene end by 0 bases; junction bases not matched to a gene: 1. CDR3 length equals 15 residues. CDR1 and CDR2 from the germline V gene are SGHTA and FQGTGA. The CDR3 DNA follows: TGTGCCAGCAGCTTAAGGACAGGGGTCTCCTACGAGCAGTACTTC. This sequence encodes CASSLRTGVSYEQYF.

This clonotype was observed many times. The genes are TRBV29-1 and TRBJ2-7; 7 bases align to TRBD1. V gave up 6 bases and J gave up 4 bases; unmatched junction bases: 12. Germline V lookup: CDR1 SQVTM, CDR2 ANQGSEA. CDR3 size: 14 residues. CDR3 DNA sequence: TGCAGCGTCGATGAGACAGGGACAAAGTACGAGCAGTACTTC. Translation gives CSVDETGTKYEQYF.

This clonotype showed up many times. The CDR3 region is CASRQLGPTNEKLFF. CDR3 DNA: TGTGCCAGCAGGCAGCTCGGGCCAACTAATGAAAAACTGTTTTTT. The chain employs TRBV27 and TRBJ1-4; D remains unclear. CDR1 and CDR2 from the germline V gene are MNHEY and SMNVEV (reference sequence). Trimming took off 6 bases at V and 0 bases at J, with 11 bases between the two ends. This CDR3 has 15 residues.

The chain has TRBV30 and TRBJ2-2; tentatively, D is TRBD2 (6 bases). Trimming shortened V by 0 bases and J by 1 base, and 18 bases separated the two germline ends. Germline CDR1 GTSNPN, CDR2 SVGIG (reference sequence). This CDR3 is built from 18 residues. The DNA for the CDR3 is TGTGCCTGGAGTGTTTCTTGGGCAGCTAGCGAGAACACCGGGGAGCTGTTTTTT. This codes for CAWSVSWAASENTGELFF.

This clonotype was recorded only once. At one end, the junction sequence differs from germline, possibly due to a read error. The chain links TRBV7-7 to TRBJ2-3, with 11 bases aligning to TRBD2. Germline V CDR1 and CDR2: SSHAT, FNYEAQ (reference sequence). CDR3 length: 16 amino acids. This chain's CDR3 is CASSLNLAGGTDTQYF. CDR3 nucleotides: TGTGCTAGCAGCTTAAACCTAGCGGGAGGAACAGATACGCAGTATTTT.

The table lists this clonotype with a few counts. This chain uses TRBV20-1 with TRBJ2-2, with D hard to call. The CDR3 totals 13 residues. The germline V gene has CDR1 DFQATT and CDR2 SNEGSKA (reference sequence). Trimming stripped 0 bases from V and 5 bases from J, with 7 bases between. In DNA, the CDR3 is TGCAGTGCTAGAGATGGACCAACCGGGGAGCTGTTTTTT. Protein sequence: CSARDGPTGELFF.

Of note for this clonotype: A much larger clone differs from this one at a single base, so this may be a read error. The chain carries TRBV29-1 and TRBJ1-2, with 8 bases aligning to TRBD1. After removal of 8 bases from V and 4 bases from J, the junction contained 9 bases not matched to a gene. The CDR3 sequence is 13 residues long. Per germline, CDR1 SQVTM and CDR2 ANQGSEA. CDR3 coding DNA: TGCAGCACCACCGGAGGACAGGGCTATGGCTACACCTTC. Translated, it gives CSTTGGQGYGYTF.

This sequence joins TRBV20-1 and TRBJ1-5; 7 bases align to TRBD1. Germline CDR1 reads DFQATT; CDR2 reads SNEGSKA (reference sequence). The CDR3 spans 14 residues. V shed 1 base, J shed 7 bases, and the junction held 7 bases outside the gene matches. CDR3 amino acids: CSARVGPGGQPQHF. CDR3 coding DNA: TGCAGTGCTAGAGTAGGGCCAGGGGGACAGCCCCAGCATTTT.

This clonotype was picked up many times. The chain joins TRBV7-8 to TRBJ2-1; the D is unclear. The V gene lost 5 bases and the J gene lost 8 bases, with 13 bases spanning the gap. Per the germline V gene, CDR1 is SGHVS and CDR2 is FQNEAQ. The CDR3 is 13 amino acids. In DNA form, the CDR3 reads TGTGCCAGCAGCCAAATTTCCTGGGATGAGCAGTTCTTC. As protein: CASSQISWDEQFF.

At least ten counts were recorded for this clonotype. V gene TRBV2 combines with J gene TRBJ2-2, with 9 bases aligning to TRBD2. In germline, CDR1 is SNHLY, CDR2 FYNNEI. The trim removed 8 bases at V and 4 bases at J, leaving 8 bases unmatched. The CDR3 is 15 amino acids. In DNA, the CDR3 is TGTGCCAGCGGGCGGGAGGGCCTGTCCACCGGGGAGCTGTTTTTT. Amino acids: CASGREGLSTGELFF.

The chain couples TRBV7-4 to TRBJ2-7; 11 bases line up with TRBD2. Germline-derived CDR1 and CDR2 are SGHVT and SQSDAQ. V trimming: 5 bases; J trimming: 0 bases; junction bases outside the gene matches: 15. The CDR3 consists of 19 residues. CDR3 sequence reads: CASSISGTSGMWVSYEQYF. The CDR3 DNA follows: TGTGCCAGCAGCATCTCCGGGACTAGCGGAATGTGGGTCTCCTACGAGCAGTACTTC.

The chain recombines TRBV15 with TRBJ2-1; tentative D call: TRBD2 (5 bases). CDR1 LNHNV and CDR2 YYDKDF come from the germline V gene (reference sequence). Trimming cost V 4 bases and J 5 bases, with 15 bases left between them. The CDR3 has 15 residues. The DNA of the CDR3 is TGTGCCACCAGCAACTTCCGAGACTACCACAATGAGCAGTTCTTC. Its translation: CATSNFRDYHNEQFF.

The J gene is TRBJ2-2, the V gene TRBV19; 7 nucleotides agree with TRBD2. J lost 7 bases, V lost 0 bases, and 5 bases had no gene match. The CDR3 is 15 residues long. Germline V gives CDR1 LNHDA, CDR2 SQIVND (reference sequence). Here the CDR3 reads CASSIDSASGGELFF. CDR3 nucleotide sequence: TGTGCCAGTAGTATAGATTCGGCTAGCGGCGGGGAGCTGTTTTTT.

At least ten counts were recorded for this clonotype. The CDR3 coding sequence is TGTGCCAGCAGCCCTGACATAGCCTTGAACTATGGCTACACCTTC. This codes for CASSPDIALNYGYTF. The V and J genes are TRBV5-6 and TRBJ1-2; D unclear. CDR1 SGHDT and CDR2 YYEEEE come from the germline V gene. The CDR3 runs 15 residues. The germline V and J ends were trimmed by 4 bases and 2 bases, with 15 bases remaining between them.

This clonotype was seen only once. A much larger clone lies a single base off, so this may be a read error. The chain carries TRBV11-2 and TRBJ1-1; a weak D match, TRBD1 (6 bases). Looked up from germline, CDR1 is SGHAT and CDR2 is FQNNGV. Trimming took 7 bases from V and 4 from J, leaving 16 bases between them. The length of the CDR3 is 14 residues. The CDR3 sequence: CASNHKQGSTEAFF. CDR3 nucleotide sequence: TGTGCCAGCAACCACAAACAGGGAAGCACTGAAGCTTTCTTT.

This clonotype appeared many times. The V and J genes are TRBV7-6 and TRBJ1-5; weak D call: TRBD1 (6 bases). Trimming removed 4 bases from V and 5 bases from J, with 12 bases in between. The CDR3 runs to 14 residues. Per the germline V gene, CDR1 is SGHVS and CDR2 is FNYEAQ. The CDR3 DNA sequence: TGTGCCAGCAGCTCAGAAAGGGGGGATCAGCCCCAGCATTTT. It yields the protein CASSSERGDQPQHF.

V usage is TRBV27 and J usage is TRBJ2-7; unclear D gene. This CDR3 has 14 amino acids. The V gene's germline CDR1 is MNHEY and CDR2 SMNVEV (reference sequence). The V gene lost 6 bases and the J gene lost 0 bases, with 12 bases spanning the gap. CDR3 nucleotides: TGTGCCAGCAGACCCGGCACCCCCTCCTACGAGCAGTACTTC. Its translation: CASRPGTPSYEQYF.

This clonotype was seen only a few times. V usage is TRBV30 and J usage is TRBJ2-2; D may be TRBD1 or TRBD2 (5 bases each). The CDR3 totals 14 residues. The ends were cut back, 0 bases at V and 5 bases at J, with 10 bases in the middle. CDR1 and CDR2 (germline): GTSNPN, SVGIG (reference sequence). The CDR3: CAWSVLGETGELFF. Here the CDR3 DNA reads TGTGCCTGGAGTGTACTAGGGGAAACCGGGGAGCTGTTTTTT.

To note about this clonotype: A read error may explain this, as a much larger clone is one base away. The rearrangement links TRBV6-5 to TRBJ1-5; D possibly corresponds to TRBD1 (6 bases). The germline V and J ends were trimmed by 4 bases and 6 bases, with 19 bases remaining between them. Germline V CDR1 and CDR2: MNHEY, SVGAGI. The CDR3 runs to 16 residues. The CDR3: CASSSPRRGNSQPQHF. CDR3 DNA sequence: TGTGCCAGCAGTTCCCCGCGGAGGGGGAACAGTCAGCCCCAGCATTTT.

This clonotype was observed many times. V usage is TRBV7-9 and J usage is TRBJ2-7; D is perhaps TRBD2 (5 bases). This CDR3 spans 13 amino acids. CDR1 is SEHNR, CDR2 FQNEAQ, per germline (reference sequence). The V and J ends lost 6 bases and 3 bases respectively, with 12 bases between them. The CDR3 region is CASSKGSGYEQYF. The CDR3 region has the DNA TGTGCCAGCAGTAAAGGGAGTGGCTACGAGCAGTACTTC.

The chain joins TRBV20-1 to TRBJ2-7; D is undetermined. Per germline, CDR1 DFQATT and CDR2 SNEGSKA (reference sequence). The CDR3 runs 14 residues. The V end was cut by 2 bases, the J end by 2 bases, with 13 bases between. In nucleotides, the CDR3 is TGCAGTGCTAGAAATGACCCAAAAACCTACGAGCAGTACTTC. It encodes CSARNDPKTYEQYF.

The sample holds a few counts of this clonotype. The V call is TRBV29-1, the J call TRBJ1-2; D not resolved. V was shortened by 4 bases and J by 6 bases, with 9 bases between the two germline ends. Germline V gene lookup returns CDR1 SQVTM and CDR2 ANQGSEA. The CDR3 extends over 11 amino acids. CDR3 sequence (DNA): TGCAGCGTTGTCGGTCCCGATGGCTACACCTTC. Its translation: CSVVGPDGYTF.

The CDR3 nucleotides read TGCAGCGGGAGAATTACACAGGGCGCTGAAGCTTTCTTT. Translated, it gives CSGRITQGAEAFF. V and J are TRBV29-1 and TRBJ1-1; TRBD1 is a possible D gene (6 bases). Germline loops: CDR1 SQVTM, CDR2 ANQGSEA. The CDR3 loop spans 13 amino acids. The V gene lost 7 bases and the J gene lost 6 bases, with 18 bases spanning the gap. Combining the CDR3 with reference TRBV29-1 and TRBJ1-1 gives the whole variable domain SAVISQKPSRDICQRGTSLTIQCQVDSQVTMMFWYRQQPGQSLTLIATANQGSEATYESGFVIDKFPISRPNLTFSTLTVSNMSPEDSSIYLCSGRITQGAEAFFGQGTRLTVV.